This T cell receptor beta chain emerged from a study of blood T cell repertoires in COVID-19 (dated by TCRdb to about 2020). General notes on the study: The collaborator samples originated in the United States, Italy and Spain and spanned the acute and convalescent phases of COVID-19. The prospective study material was composed of cDNA or gDNA derived from T cells, B-cell-depleted T cells, or PBMCs. The dataset comprised deeply sampled blood TCRbeta repertoires from subjects exposed to, actively infected with, or recovered from COVID-19. The repertoires were made available in a free public database intended to serve as a resource for research on the immune response to SARS-CoV-2. The samples were drawn from two sources: the first 160 participants of the ongoing ImmuneRACE study, and 950 to 1,500 subjects contributed by 6 global collaborators. The sample metadata nearly always contained a de-identified subject ID, COVID-19 status, age in years and sex. Where available, HLA class I and class II types were taken from metadata supplied by the sample provider and were not determined by assay-based typing.

Remarks on this clone: The target of this receptor is not known. Nothing much larger sits one base from this clone, and base qualities are not available.

One collaborating source in Seattle enrolled patients while the patients were actively infected and followed the patients over time throughout the course of disease. Collaborating institutions collected whole blood in K2EDTA tubes following their own protocols. For TCRbeta analysis, collaborator samples were shipped as frozen whole blood, as isolated PBMCs, or as DNA extracted from either sample type. The immunoSEQ Assay, a bias-controlled multiplex PCR, was used to amplify TCRbeta CDR3 regions from genomic DNA. The study's processing was this. Within the assay, amplification of reference gene primers was used to estimate how many nucleated cells each sample contained. Sequence reads were collapsed and filtered to measure the absolute abundance of every unique TCRbeta CDR3 rearrangement. For each sample, productive Simpson clonality was calculated by taking the square root of Simpson's diversity index across productive rearrangements. As stored in TCRdb, this immuneACCESS dataset retains in-frame rearrangements with V and J assigned. A fraction of the clones does not appear; measured against another copy, unresolved V genes explain less than half of the discrepancy, and the remainder lacks a known reason. The V and J calls and clone size were taken over from that table, and D and trimming were inferred from the DNA. The sample table lists 300,000 to 400,000 clones, 87% of them with a count of one. The ten most abundant clones make up 7.5% to 10% of the sample.

Overall study results and their limits: The quantity of clinical and demographic metadata differed by source and by participant and was supplied without curation.

This sequence was found in a man in his thirties or forties with COVID-19, enrolled during active disease. The sequencing sample was made of peripheral blood.

The CDR3: CASRLGAGGYTF. The nucleotides read TGTGCCAGCAGGCTGGGGGCGGGTGGCTACACCTTC. The rearrangement joined TRBV14 to TRBJ1-2; the D segment could be TRBD1, given 6 matching bases. At the junction V is shortened by 6 bases and J by 7 bases, with 12 bases in between. Taken from the germline V gene, the CDR1 and CDR2 loops are SGHDN and FVKESK. The CDR3 contains 12 residues, cysteine and phenylalanine counted. Here the CDR3 DNA is all that survives: 36 bases in frame from base 1.